In this sample, the clone carrying this T cell receptor (beta chain) turned up many times. Its antigen is not identified. No donor had other autoimmune disease, uncontrolled infection, pregnancy or lactation. Diagnostic conclusions were grounded in clinical symptoms, serum thyroxine, TRAb, thyroid ultrasound and orbital computed tomography. This record belongs to a study of Graves' ophthalmopathy and Graves' hyperthyroidism. RNA transcripts were the template, and TCR beta CDR3 regions were amplified from them. Second-round multiplex PCR followed a first-round RT-PCR using HTBI primers. Each CDR3 protein gets one entry after TCRdb re-called the multiplex PCR reads with MiXCR. The repertoire holds roughly 500,000 distinct CDR3 sequences, with 13% to 15% as singletons. Study-level points and caveats: At 70.59% sensitivity and 72.22% specificity, the model predicted progression of the ophthalmopathy. Detected in blood as well were most expanded thyroid clonotypes with frequency above 0.001.

Sequencing was carried out using blood. The TCR sequence derives from a woman in her 30s with Graves' ophthalmopathy.

The CDR3 nucleotides are TGTGCCACCAGTGAGGGCGGGACTCCCTTGACCGAAGCTTTCTTT. Its translation: CATSEGGTPLTEAFF. J is TRBJ1-1 and V is TRBV24-1; tentatively, D is TRBD1 (5 bases). Trimming stripped 4 bases from V and 8 bases from J, with 19 bases between. CDR1 is KGHDR and CDR2 is SFDVKD in the germline V gene. The CDR3 consists of 15 residues.